Listed here are 29 T cell receptor beta chains from one sample, sequenced in a study of cytomegalovirus exposure and HLA in healthy donors. Primers for the PCR totalled 60 Vbeta and 13 Jbeta. Method: immunoSEQ multiplex PCR; TCRdb's copy keeps in-frame clones and lacks some. Of over 150,000 clones in the sample, over 60% are singletons; the top ten hold over 2.5%. Input material: PBMCs. These receptors came from a woman aged 25 to 39 in good health and CMV-seronegative.

V gene TRBV25-1 combines with J gene TRBJ2-6, with D perhaps TRBD1 (8 bases). The CDR3 totals 18 residues. Trimming cost V 4 bases and J 0 bases, with 16 bases left between them. Germline lookup yields CDR1 MGHDK and CDR2 SYGVNS. This chain's CDR3 is CASSAAGQATSGANVLTF. CDR3 in DNA: TGTGCCAGCAGTGCAGCGGGACAGGCTACCTCTGGGGCCAACGTCCTGACTTTC.

This sequence joins TRBV11-1 and TRBJ1-1; D ambiguous. The V and J ends lost 2 bases and 0 bases respectively, with 7 bases between them. CDR1 is SGHAT and CDR2 is FQDESV in the germline V gene (reference sequence). This CDR3 contains 14 residues. The CDR3 region has the DNA TGTGCCAGCAGCTTATTATCAGTGAACACTGAAGCTTTCTTT. This translates into CASSLLSVNTEAFF. Using reference TRBV11-1 and TRBJ1-1 for the parts outside the CDR3, the full variable domain is EAEVAQSPRYKITEKSQAVAFWCDPISGHATLYWYRQILGQGPELLVQFQDESVVDDSQLPKDRFSAERLKGVDSTLKIQPAELGDSAMYLCASSLLSVNTEAFFGQGTRLTVV.

The chain links TRBV5-1 to TRBJ2-3, with 7 bases matching TRBD2. Germline V gives CDR1 SGHRS, CDR2 YFSETQ. The CDR3 covers 15 residues. Trimming took 4 bases from V and 2 from J; bases not matched to a gene: 7. This CDR3 reads CASSPHGGTTDTQYF. The CDR3 bases are TGCGCCAGCAGCCCCCACGGGGGGACCACAGATACGCAGTATTTT.

The rearrangement links TRBV4-2 to TRBJ1-1; 8 bases line up with TRBD1. V lost 4 bases, J lost 7 bases, and 8 bases stayed unmatched. The germline CDR1 and CDR2 sequences are LGHNA and YNFKEQ. The CDR3 extends over 14 amino acids. The CDR3 region has the DNA TGTGCCAGCAGCCCAGCGGACAGGGACAATGAAGCTTTCTTT. Translation: CASSPADRDNEAFF.

This clone has a handful of counts. This chain joins TRBV6-6 and TRBJ2-7; 11 nucleotides agree with TRBD1. V lost 2 bases to trimming and J lost 3 bases; unmatched junction nucleotides: 3. This CDR3 region has 15 residues. Germline V CDR1 and CDR2: MNHNY, SVGAGI (reference sequence). The CDR3 region has the DNA TGTGCCAGCAGTTACGGCGGGACAGGGGGCTACGAGCAGTACTTC. Residues: CASSYGGTGGYEQYF.

This chain uses TRBV5-4 with TRBJ2-2, with 7 bases lining up with TRBD2. The ends lost 2 bases at V and 4 bases at J; junction bases unmatched: 5. This CDR3 is 15 amino acids long. Germline V lookup: CDR1 SGHNT, CDR2 YYREEE (reference sequence). This CDR3 reads CASSFGLESTGELFF. The CDR3 coding sequence is TGTGCCAGCAGCTTTGGACTAGAGAGCACCGGGGAGCTGTTTTTT. Full variable domain (remainder filled in from reference TRBV5-4 and TRBJ2-2): ETGVTQSPTHLIKTRGQQVTLRCSSQSGHNTVSWYQQALGQGPQFIFQYYREEENGRGNFPPRFSGLQFPNYSSELNVNALELDDSALYLCASSFGLESTGELFFGEGSRLTVL.

The chain is built from TRBV4-3 and TRBJ2-3; 10 bases are a match to TRBD2. The V gene's germline CDR1 is LGHNA and CDR2 YSLEER. This CDR3 region has 17 residues. V trimming: 3 bases; J trimming: 1 base; junction bases outside the gene matches: 7. The CDR3 region is CASSQEGGTSGTDTQYF. The CDR3 nucleotides read TGCGCCAGCAGCCAGGAGGGAGGGACTAGCGGCACAGATACGCAGTATTTT.

This clone was seen only once. The genes are TRBV30 and TRBJ2-1, with D possibly being TRBD2 (5 bases). CDR1 is GTSNPN, CDR2 SVGIG, per germline (reference sequence). With 2 bases removed from V and 10 bases from J, the gap between germline ends came to 9 bases. The CDR3 length is 11 residues. The CDR3 loop reads CAWSPDWEQFF. In DNA, the CDR3 is TGTGCCTGGAGTCCGGACTGGGAGCAGTTCTTC.

The CDR3 DNA sequence: TGTGCCAGCAGCACAGGCCCCTCCATCTACGAGCAGTACTTC. This codes for CASSTGPSIYEQYF. V usage is TRBV28 and J usage is TRBJ2-7; a possible D gene is TRBD1 (5 bases). V dropped 6 bases and J dropped 3 bases, with 15 bases sitting between them. The CDR3 has 14 amino acids. Germline CDR1 is MDHEN and CDR2 is SYDVKM.

The CDR3 spells CASSQGQGYVIVYGYTF. In nucleotides, the CDR3 is TGTGCCAGCAGTCAGGGACAGGGGTACGTAATAGTCTATGGCTACACCTTC. The chain couples TRBV28 to TRBJ1-2; 10 bases fit TRBD1. The CDR3 is made up of 17 amino acids. Germline trimming cut 5 bases from V and 4 bases from J; bases unmatched to any gene: 13. From germline, CDR1 is MDHEN and CDR2 SYDVKM.

This rearrangement joins TRBV5-6 to TRBJ2-1, with D hard to call. The CDR3 is 16 amino acids. V lost 2 bases, J lost 3 bases, and 15 bases lay in between. Germline V gives CDR1 SGHDT, CDR2 YYEEEE. The CDR3 DNA sequence: TGTGCCAGCAGCTTAGGCACAGTAATACTCTACAATGAGCAGTTCTTC. It specifies CASSLGTVILYNEQFF.

The chain joins TRBV7-9 to TRBJ2-7; D is possibly TRBD2 (5 bases). V shed 0 bases and J shed 0 bases, with 6 bases lying between them. The germline V gene has CDR1 SEHNR and CDR2 FQNEAQ (reference sequence). The CDR3 is made up of 14 amino acids. CDR3 sequence: CASSLAGVSYEQYF. The CDR3 DNA sequence: TGTGCCAGCAGCTTAGCGGGAGTCTCCTACGAGCAGTACTTC.

The rearrangement uses TRBV7-9 and TRBJ1-1, with D possibly being TRBD1 (6 bases). The CDR3 spans 13 residues. The V end lost 5 bases, the J end lost 2 bases, and 9 bases lay between the germline ends. CDR1 and CDR2 from the germline V gene are SEHNR and FQNEAQ (reference sequence). The CDR3 sequence: CASSPGQNTEAFF. CDR3 nucleotides: TGTGCCAGCAGCCCGGGACAAAACACTGAAGCTTTCTTT.

This clone was seen only a few times. The rearrangement links TRBV6-4 to TRBJ1-4; 7 bases are shared with TRBD1. Germline loops: CDR1 MRHNA, CDR2 SNTAGT. V trimming: 5 bases; J trimming: 5 bases; junction bases outside the gene matches: 5. This CDR3 is 14 amino acids long. The CDR3 loop is CASSPGTENEKLFF. CDR3 DNA sequence: TGTGCCAGCAGTCCCGGGACAGAGAATGAAAAACTGTTTTTT.

V gene TRBV19 combines with J gene TRBJ2-5; a possible D gene is TRBD2 (6 bases). The germline gives CDR1 LNHDA, CDR2 SQIVND (reference sequence). The CDR3 totals 14 residues. V dropped 8 bases and J dropped 5 bases, with 18 bases sitting between them. CDR3 loop: CASCGLPGGETQYF. CDR3 bases: TGTGCCAGTTGCGGACTGCCCGGAGGGGAGACCCAGTACTTC.

In its sample, this clone was seen once. This rearrangement joins TRBV4-1 to TRBJ1-3, with D perhaps matching TRBD1 (6 bases). The CDR3 totals 17 residues. Trimming shortened V by 4 bases and J by 0 bases, and 16 bases separated the two germline ends. Germline V CDR1 and CDR2: MGHRA, YSYEKL. The CDR3 reads CASSPFGDTASGNTIYF. The CDR3 DNA is TGCGCCAGCAGCCCCTTCGGGGACACAGCCTCTGGAAACACCATATATTTT.

The rearrangement joins TRBV5-1 to TRBJ2-3, with D tentatively TRBD2 (6 bases). V gave up 5 bases and J gave up 1 base, with 11 bases separating them. Germline-derived CDR1 and CDR2 are SGHRS and YFSETQ. This CDR3 is 14 amino acids long. CDR3 residues: CASRGDLRTDTQYF. CDR3 DNA sequence: TGCGCCAGCAGAGGGGACTTGCGCACAGATACGCAGTATTTT.

This sequence joins TRBV7-9 and TRBJ2-2; D not certain. V lost 7 bases and J lost 0, with 3 bases in between. Germline V gene sequence: CDR1 SEHNR, CDR2 FQNEAQ (reference sequence). The CDR3 length is 12 residues. CDR3 DNA sequence: TGTGCCAGCACCTCGAACACCGGGGAGCTGTTTTTT. It translates to CASTSNTGELFF.

This clone was detected once. This chain joins TRBV7-9 and TRBJ2-7; 9 nucleotides agree with TRBD1. The CDR3 extends over 16 amino acids. The trim removed 2 bases at V and 6 bases at J, leaving 11 bases unmatched. Germline CDR1 is SEHNR and CDR2 is FQNEAQ (reference sequence). The CDR3 bases are TGTGCCAGCAGCTTAAGGGGGACAGGGTTTACGAGCGAGCAGTACTTC. Its protein product is CASSLRGTGFTSEQYF.

J is TRBJ2-2 and V is TRBV5-4; 10 positions match TRBD1. CDR3 length equals 15 residues. Germline V CDR1 and CDR2: SGHNT, YYREEE (reference sequence). J was trimmed by 5 bases and V by 3 bases; bases with no gene match: 4. The CDR3 DNA sequence: TGTGCCAGCAGCTCTCCGGGACAGGGGACCGGGGAGCTGTTTTTT. Encoded protein: CASSSPGQGTGELFF.

V usage is TRBV10-3 and J usage is TRBJ1-5; no reliable D call. V lost 6 bases to trimming and J lost 0 bases, with 6 bases between them. From germline, CDR1 is ENHRY and CDR2 SYGVKD. The CDR3 is made up of 13 amino acids. CDR3 coding DNA: TGTGCCATCAGGGGAGATAGCAATCAGCCCCAGCATTTT. Protein product: CAIRGDSNQPQHF.

This clone has only a few counts. This sequence joins TRBV29-1 and TRBJ1-1, with 7 nucleotides matching TRBD1. The CDR3 has 12 amino acids. Germline V gene lookup returns CDR1 SQVTM and CDR2 ANQGSEA. Germline trimming cut 7 bases from V and 6 bases from J; bases unmatched to any gene: 8. The CDR3 loop reads CSAGQRTAEAFF. The CDR3 nucleotides are TGCAGCGCGGGACAGCGAACGGCTGAAGCTTTCTTT. Based on the CDR3 plus reference TRBV29-1 and TRBJ1-1, the full variable domain is SAVISQKPSRDICQRGTSLTIQCQVDSQVTMMFWYRQQPGQSLTLIATANQGSEATYESGFVIDKFPISRPNLTFSTLTVSNMSPEDSSIYLCSAGQRTAEAFFGQGTRLTVV.

The chain combines TRBV28 with TRBJ1-5, with 9 bases aligning to TRBD1. Germline lookup yields CDR1 MDHEN and CDR2 SYDVKM. Unmatched junction bases numbered 8, after V lost 6 bases and J lost 5 bases. The CDR3 contains 15 residues. The chain's CDR3 is CASRSTGTGYQPQHF. The DNA of the CDR3 is TGTGCCAGCAGATCCACCGGGACAGGGTATCAGCCCCAGCATTTT.

V usage is TRBV2 and J usage is TRBJ2-2; D perhaps matches TRBD1 (6 bases). V was clipped by 6 bases and J by 6 bases, with 14 bases between them. The CDR3 runs to 14 residues. The V gene's germline CDR1 is SNHLY and CDR2 FYNNEI. CDR3 sequence reads: CASSLGTPSGELFF. The CDR3 nucleotides read TGTGCCAGCAGCCTAGGGACACCGTCCGGGGAGCTGTTTTTT.

This clone was observed a few times. The rearrangement uses TRBV9 and TRBJ2-7, with D perhaps TRBD2 (5 bases). V was trimmed by 4 bases and J by 7 bases, leaving 21 bases between them. CDR3 length equals 15 residues. CDR1 and CDR2 from the germline V gene are SGDLS and YYNGEE. CDR3: CASSPHGGLLSEQYF. The CDR3 DNA is TGTGCCAGCAGCCCTCACGGAGGTCTTTTGTCTGAGCAGTACTTC.

The chain has TRBV6-4 and TRBJ2-6; D perhaps matches TRBD1 (6 bases). CDR3 length: 16 amino acids. CDR1 and CDR2 (germline): MRHNA, SNTAGT. The V end was cut by 3 bases, the J end by 2 bases, with 11 bases between. DNA for the CDR3: TGTGCCAGCAGTGAAAAAACAGGGCCTGGGGCCAACGTCCTGACTTTC. Amino acid sequence: CASSEKTGPGANVLTF.

The chain has TRBV29-1 and TRBJ1-6; 7 bases fit TRBD1. The CDR3 totals 13 residues. The germline CDR1 and CDR2 sequences are SQVTM and ANQGSEA. J was trimmed by 7 bases and V by 5 bases; bases with no gene match: 5. The CDR3 protein is CSVTTGRNSPLHF. CDR3 nucleotide sequence: TGCAGCGTTACGACAGGGCGAAATTCACCCCTCCACTTT.

The chain is built from TRBV9 and TRBJ1-2; no clear D gene. Germline CDR1 SGDLS, CDR2 YYNGEE. This CDR3 is built from 14 residues. V was clipped by 0 bases and J by 1 base, with 7 bases between them. Here the CDR3 DNA reads TGTGCCAGCAGCGTAGAGCGGGGTAACTATGGCTACACCTTC. Translated, it gives CASSVERGNYGYTF.

The rearrangement uses TRBV5-6 and TRBJ1-2; D remains unclear. The CDR3 is made up of 12 amino acids. Germline assignment: CDR1 SGHDT and CDR2 YYEEEE. Deletions cut 2 bases from V and 0 bases from J, with 2 bases between. The DNA of the CDR3 is TGTGCCAGCAGCTTCTCTAACTATGGCTACACCTTC. This gives the protein CASSFSNYGYTF.